The clone carrying this T cell receptor beta chain came up once. This CDR3 comprises 14 residues. Germline loops: CDR1 SGDLS, CDR2 YYNGEE. Trimming pared 0 bases from V and 4 bases from J, leaving 8 bases between. Assay: immunoSEQ multiplex PCR; the TCRdb copy retains only in-frame clones and omits some. The sample has 2 million to 3 million clones; roughly 92% are singletons. These data belong to a study of shared clonotypes between healthy human individuals. This TCR was sampled from a man aged 18 to 29 in good health. The chain has TRBV9 and TRBJ2-1, with D perhaps matching TRBD2 (5 bases). The sequencing sample was made of naive CD4+ T cells sorted from blood. Subset indicated: CD45RA+ positively selected. Written as DNA, the CDR3 is TGTGCCAGCAGCGTAGATGAGCGGTACAATGAGCAGTTCTTC. It translates to CASSVDERYNEQFF.